This TCR beta chain was retrieved from a study of cytomegalovirus exposure and HLA in healthy donors. Overall study findings and caveats: The majority of TCR sequences were rare, yet some public TCRs appeared in many donors. According to a subsequent analysis, TCR clusters from the first cohort were inclined to appear together in the 120 validation repertoires. Per published reports, the classifier diagnosed cytomegalovirus status with high specificity and sensitivity.

Donors were drawn from the roughly 110-subject validation cohort, separate from the roughly 700-subject first cohort. Here immunoSEQ multiplex PCR was the method, and the copy in TCRdb shows in-frame clones only, minus some. This sample has 70,000 to 90,000 clones, with 70% to 90% found just once. The V gene lost 0 bases and the J gene lost 0 bases, with 9 bases spanning the gap. This CDR3 region has 17 residues. In germline, CDR1 is LNHNV, CDR2 YYDKDF (reference sequence). Turning to this clone: Its antigen is not known.

V is TRBV15 and J is TRBJ2-6; D uncertain. This clonotype originated in a man aged 25-40 years in good health and CMV-seronegative. Specimen: PBMCs. The CDR3 sequence: CATSRDVFGSGANVLTF. The CDR3 nucleotides are TGTGCCACCAGCAGAGATGTCTTCGGCTCTGGGGCCAACGTCCTGACTTTC. The full variable domain, rest sourced from reference TRBV15 and TRBJ2-6, is DAMVIQNPRYQVTQFGKPVTLSCSQTLNHNVMYWYQQKSSQAPKLLFHYYDKDFNNEADTPDNFQSRRPNTSFCFLDIRSPGLGDTAMYLCATSRDVFGSGANVLTFGAGSRLTVL.